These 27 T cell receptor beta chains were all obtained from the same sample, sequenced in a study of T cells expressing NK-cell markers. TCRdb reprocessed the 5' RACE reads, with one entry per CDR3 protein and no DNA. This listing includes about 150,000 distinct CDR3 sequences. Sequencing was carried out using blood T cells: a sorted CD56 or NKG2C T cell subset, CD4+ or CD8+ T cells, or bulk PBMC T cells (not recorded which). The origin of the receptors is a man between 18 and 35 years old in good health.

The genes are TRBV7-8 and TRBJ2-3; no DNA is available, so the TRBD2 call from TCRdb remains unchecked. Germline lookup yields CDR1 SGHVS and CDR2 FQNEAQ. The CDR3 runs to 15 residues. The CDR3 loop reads CASSPTSGRTDTQYF.

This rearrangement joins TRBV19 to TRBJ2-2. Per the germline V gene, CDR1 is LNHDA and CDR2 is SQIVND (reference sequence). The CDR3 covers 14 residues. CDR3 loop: CASSWKSNTGELFF.

CDR3 sequence reads: CASSFSRGTEKLFF. The chain joins TRBV28 to TRBJ1-4. Germline CDR1 reads MDHEN; CDR2 reads SYDVKM. CDR3 length: 14 residues.

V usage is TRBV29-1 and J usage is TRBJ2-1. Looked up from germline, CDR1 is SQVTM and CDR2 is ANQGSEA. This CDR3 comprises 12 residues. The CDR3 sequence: CSVGQSYNEQFF.

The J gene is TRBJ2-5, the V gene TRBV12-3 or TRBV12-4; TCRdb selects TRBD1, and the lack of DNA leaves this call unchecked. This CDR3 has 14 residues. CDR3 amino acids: CASSSGGATETQYF.

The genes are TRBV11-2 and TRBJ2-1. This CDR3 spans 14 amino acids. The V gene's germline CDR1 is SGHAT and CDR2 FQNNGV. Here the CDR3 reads CASSLRVGYNEQFF.

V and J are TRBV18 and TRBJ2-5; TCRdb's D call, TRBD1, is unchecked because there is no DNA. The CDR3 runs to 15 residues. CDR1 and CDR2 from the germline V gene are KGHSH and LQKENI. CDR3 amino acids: CASSPKDRGLETQYF.

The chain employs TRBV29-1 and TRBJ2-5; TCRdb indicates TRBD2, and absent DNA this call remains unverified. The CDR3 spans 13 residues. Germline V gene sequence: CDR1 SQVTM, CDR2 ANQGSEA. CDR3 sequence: CSGTTSSQETQYF.

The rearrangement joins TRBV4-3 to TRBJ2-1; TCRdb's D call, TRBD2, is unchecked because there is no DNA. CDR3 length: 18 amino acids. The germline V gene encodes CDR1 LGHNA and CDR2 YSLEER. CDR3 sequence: CASSQTSGRASSYNEQFF.

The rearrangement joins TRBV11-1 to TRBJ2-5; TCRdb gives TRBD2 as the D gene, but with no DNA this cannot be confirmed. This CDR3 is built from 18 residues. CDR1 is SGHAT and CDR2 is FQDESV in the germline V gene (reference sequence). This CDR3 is CASSPLGTSGPWEETQYF. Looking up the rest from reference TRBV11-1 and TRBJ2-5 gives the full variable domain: EAEVAQSPRYKITEKSQAVAFWCDPISGHATLYWYRQILGQGPELLVQFQDESVVDDSQLPKDRFSAERLKGVDSTLKIQPAELGDSAMYLCASSPLGTSGPWEETQYFGPGTRLLVL.

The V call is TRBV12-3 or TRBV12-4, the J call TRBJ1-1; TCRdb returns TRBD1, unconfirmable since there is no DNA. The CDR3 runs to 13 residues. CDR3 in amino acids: CASRTGGITEAFF.

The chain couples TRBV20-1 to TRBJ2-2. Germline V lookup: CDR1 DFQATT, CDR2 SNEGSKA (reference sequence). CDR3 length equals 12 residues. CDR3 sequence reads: CSAIGPSGELFF.

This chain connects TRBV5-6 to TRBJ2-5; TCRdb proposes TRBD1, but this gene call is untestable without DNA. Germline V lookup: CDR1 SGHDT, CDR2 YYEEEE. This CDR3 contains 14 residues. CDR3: CASRQPGGGETQYF.

The CDR3 here is CASSQTEINEKLFF. This rearrangement joins TRBV6-1 to TRBJ1-4. Germline V lookup: CDR1 MNHNS, CDR2 SASEGT. The CDR3 covers 14 residues.

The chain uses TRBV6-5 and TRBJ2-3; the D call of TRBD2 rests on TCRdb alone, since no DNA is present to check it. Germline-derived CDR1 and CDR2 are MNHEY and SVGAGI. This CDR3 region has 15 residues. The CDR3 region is CASSYSTSGIDTQYF.

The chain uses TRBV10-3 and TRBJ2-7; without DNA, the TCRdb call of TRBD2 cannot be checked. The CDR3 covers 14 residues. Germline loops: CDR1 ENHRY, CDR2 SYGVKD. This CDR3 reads CAISEGVGLNEQYF.

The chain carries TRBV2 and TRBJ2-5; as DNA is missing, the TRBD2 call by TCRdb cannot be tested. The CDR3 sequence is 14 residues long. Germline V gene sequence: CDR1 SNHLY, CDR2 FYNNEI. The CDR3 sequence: CASKEGAGQETQYF.

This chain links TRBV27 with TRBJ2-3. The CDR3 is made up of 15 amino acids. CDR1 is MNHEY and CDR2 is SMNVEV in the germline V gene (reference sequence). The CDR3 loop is CASSTPGVRTDTQYF.

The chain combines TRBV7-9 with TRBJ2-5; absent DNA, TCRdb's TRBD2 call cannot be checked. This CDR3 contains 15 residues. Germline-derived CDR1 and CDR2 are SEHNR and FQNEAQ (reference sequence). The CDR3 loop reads CASSSGLADQETQYF.

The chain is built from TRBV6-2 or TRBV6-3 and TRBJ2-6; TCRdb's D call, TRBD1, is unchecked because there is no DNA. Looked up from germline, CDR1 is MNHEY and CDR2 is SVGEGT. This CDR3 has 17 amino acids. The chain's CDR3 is CASSYSRTGVGANVLTF.

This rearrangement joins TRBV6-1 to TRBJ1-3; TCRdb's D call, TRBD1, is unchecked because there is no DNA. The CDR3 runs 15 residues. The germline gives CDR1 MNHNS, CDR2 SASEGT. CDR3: CASILTTGYGNTIYF.

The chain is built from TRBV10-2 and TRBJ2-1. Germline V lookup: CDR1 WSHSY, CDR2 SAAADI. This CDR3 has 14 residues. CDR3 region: CASSDPAEKNEQFF.

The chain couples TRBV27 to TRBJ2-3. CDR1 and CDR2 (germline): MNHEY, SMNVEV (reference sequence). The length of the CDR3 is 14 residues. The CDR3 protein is CASSLIGGTDTQYF.

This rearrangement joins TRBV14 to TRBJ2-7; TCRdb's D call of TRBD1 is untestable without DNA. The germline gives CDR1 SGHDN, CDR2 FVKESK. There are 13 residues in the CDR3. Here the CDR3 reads CASSAPGTNEQYF.

The CDR3 here is CASRDQKAASYEQYF. The chain joins TRBV7-9 to TRBJ2-7. Germline assignment: CDR1 SEHNR and CDR2 FQNEAQ (reference sequence). This CDR3 spans 15 amino acids. The whole variable domain, filled in from reference TRBV7-9 and TRBJ2-7, reads DTGVSQNPRHKITKRGQNVTFRCDPISEHNRLYWYRQTLGQGPEFLTYFQNEAQLEKSRLLSDRFSAERPKGSFSTLEIQRTEQGDSAMYLCASRDQKAASYEQYFGPGTRLTVT.

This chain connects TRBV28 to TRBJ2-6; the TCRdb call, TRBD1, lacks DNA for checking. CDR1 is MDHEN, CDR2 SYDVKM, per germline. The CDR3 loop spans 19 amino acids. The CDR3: CASSLDLRGSVTGANVLTF.

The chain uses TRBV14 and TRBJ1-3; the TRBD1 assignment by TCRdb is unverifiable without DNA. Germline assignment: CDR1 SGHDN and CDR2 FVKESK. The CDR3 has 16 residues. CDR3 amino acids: CASSLNRDRGRNTIYF.